Reported below is one T cell receptor (beta chain). CDR1 is MDHEN and CDR2 is SYDVKM in the germline V gene. This CDR3 contains 13 residues. J gave up 6 bases and V 9 bases, and 10 bases lay outside the gene matches. The entry originates in a study of blood T cell repertoires in COVID-19. Clones were sequenced by immunoSEQ multiplex PCR, and TCRdb holds only the in-frame ones, with some missing. The table records approximately 310,000 clones, 85% of them present only once. V gene TRBV28 combines with J gene TRBJ2-7; 8 bases are shared with TRBD2. This TCR came from a woman aged 25 to 39 who had been exposed to COVID-19. The sample taken for sequencing was PBMCs or T cells enriched from blood (not recorded which). Here the CDR3 reads CASEMGLVGEQYF. CDR3 DNA: TGTGCCAGTGAAATGGGACTAGTGGGCGAGCAGTACTTC.